This entry lists 3 T cell receptor beta chains sequenced from one sample in a study of T-cell memory formation after mild COVID-19. TCRdb reprocessed the 5' RACE reads via MiXCR and lists one record per CDR3 protein. This table holds roughly 35,000 distinct CDR3 sequences, around 21% found once. Sequencing was done on a sample of PBMCs or a T cell subset sorted from them (not recorded which). All receptors come from an adult who had mild COVID-19 (a few samples of this study predate the infection). Cell type and time point are not known.

The CDR3 DNA is TGTGCCAGCATCAAAGACAGGGCAGGGACTGAAGCTTTCTTT. Protein: CASIKDRAGTEAFF. The V gene is TRBV4-2, the J gene TRBJ1-1; 7 bases map to TRBD1. Germline V gives CDR1 LGHNA, CDR2 YNFKEQ. Germline trimming cut 7 bases from V and 5 bases from J; bases unmatched to any gene: 10. The CDR3 has 14 amino acids.

This clonotype has at least ten counts. This chain connects TRBV12-3 or TRBV12-4 to TRBJ1-5; D gene ambiguous. The V and J ends lost 6 bases and 2 bases respectively, with 11 bases between them. The CDR3 contains 14 residues. This CDR3 reads CASRPSWGNQPQHF. The CDR3 region has the DNA TGTGCCAGCAGACCCTCCTGGGGCAATCAGCCCCAGCATTTT.

This clonotype was picked up many times. This rearrangement joins TRBV7-2 to TRBJ2-5; 10 bases are a match to TRBD2. The CDR3 runs to 15 residues. Germline values: CDR1 SGHTA, CDR2 FQGNSA. With V trimmed by 5 bases and J by 6 bases, 9 bases remained unmatched. The CDR3 coding sequence is TGTGCCAGCAGCGCCCTAGCGGGAGTAAAAAAGACCCAGTACTTC. This codes for CASSALAGVKKTQYF.